This T cell receptor beta chain is drawn from a study of cytomegalovirus exposure and HLA in healthy donors. PCR was performed using 60 Vbeta and 13 Jbeta primers. The method was immunoSEQ multiplex PCR; TCRdb's version includes in-frame clones alone and lacks a portion of them. The sample records about 180,000 clones, approximately 78% being singletons. Findings and caveats of the study: Most of the CMV-associated TCR beta chains (in a later analysis) appeared to be HLA-restricted. In all likelihood, a cluster of highly shared sequence variants was a sequencing artifact. Indistinguishability led to the exclusion of some V segments, TRBV6-2 and TRBV6-3 included.

Details on this clone: Its antigen is currently unknown.

CDR3 length: 19 residues. V shed 0 bases and J 0 bases; nucleotides not matched to a gene: 9. From germline, CDR1 is SGDLS and CDR2 YYNGEE. Healthy bone marrow donors made up the donor group. Material for sequencing was PBMCs. This TCR was sampled from a human donor in good health. The chain is built from TRBV9 and TRBJ2-1, with TRBD2 matching over 10 bases. CDR3 nucleotide sequence: TGTGCCAGCAGCGTAGGGGTGAGCGGGGGGGCCCGCTCCTACAATGAGCAGTTCTTC. It specifies CASSVGVSGGARSYNEQFF.